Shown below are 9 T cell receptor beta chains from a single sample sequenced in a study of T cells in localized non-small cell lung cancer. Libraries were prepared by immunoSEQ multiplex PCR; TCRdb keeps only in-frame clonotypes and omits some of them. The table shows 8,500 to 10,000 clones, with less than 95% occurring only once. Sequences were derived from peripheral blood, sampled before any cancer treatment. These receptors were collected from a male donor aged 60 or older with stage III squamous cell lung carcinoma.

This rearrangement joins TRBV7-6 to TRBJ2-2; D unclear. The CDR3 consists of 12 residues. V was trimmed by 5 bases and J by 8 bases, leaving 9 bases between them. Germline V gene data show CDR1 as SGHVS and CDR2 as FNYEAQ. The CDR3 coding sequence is TGTGCCAGCAGCCCCGCCGGGGGGGAGCTGTTTTTT. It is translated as CASSPAGGELFF.

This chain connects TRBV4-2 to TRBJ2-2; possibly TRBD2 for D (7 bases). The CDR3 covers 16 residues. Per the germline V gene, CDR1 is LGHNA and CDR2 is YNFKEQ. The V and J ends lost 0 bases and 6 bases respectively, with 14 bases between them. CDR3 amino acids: CASSQEGGGAPGELFF. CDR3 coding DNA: TGTGCCAGCAGCCAAGAAGGAGGGGGGGCCCCCGGGGAGCTGTTTTTT.

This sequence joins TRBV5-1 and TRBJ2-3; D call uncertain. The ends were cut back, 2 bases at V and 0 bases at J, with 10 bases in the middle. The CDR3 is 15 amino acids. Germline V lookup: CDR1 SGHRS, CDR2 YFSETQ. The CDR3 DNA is TGCGCCAGCAGCTTAAGGAGCAGAAGCACAGATACGCAGTATTTT. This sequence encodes CASSLRSRSTDTQYF.

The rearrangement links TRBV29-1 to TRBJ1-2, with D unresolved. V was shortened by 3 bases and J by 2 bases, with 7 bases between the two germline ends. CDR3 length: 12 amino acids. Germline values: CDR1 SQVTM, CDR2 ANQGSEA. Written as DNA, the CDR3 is TGCAGCGTTGAGGACGGGAACTATGGCTACACCTTC. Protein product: CSVEDGNYGYTF.

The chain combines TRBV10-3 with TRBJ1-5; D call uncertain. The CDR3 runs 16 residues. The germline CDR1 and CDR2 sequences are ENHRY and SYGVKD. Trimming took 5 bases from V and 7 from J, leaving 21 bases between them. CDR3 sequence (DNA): TGTGCCATCAGTCCCCAGGAAATCGGGTCGGGGCAGCCCCAGCATTTT. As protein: CAISPQEIGSGQPQHF.

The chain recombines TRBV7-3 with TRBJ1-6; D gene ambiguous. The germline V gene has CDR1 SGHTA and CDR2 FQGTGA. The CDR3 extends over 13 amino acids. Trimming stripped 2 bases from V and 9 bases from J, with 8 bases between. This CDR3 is CASSLLPSSPLHF. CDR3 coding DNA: TGTGCCAGCAGCTTACTTCCTAGTTCACCCCTCCACTTT.

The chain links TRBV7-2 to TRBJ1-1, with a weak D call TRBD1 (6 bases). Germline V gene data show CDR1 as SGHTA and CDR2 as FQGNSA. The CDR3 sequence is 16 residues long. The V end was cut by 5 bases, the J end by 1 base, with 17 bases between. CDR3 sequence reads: CASSPGVEAWNTEAFF. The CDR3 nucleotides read TGTGCCAGCAGCCCAGGGGTGGAAGCCTGGAACACTGAAGCTTTCTTT.

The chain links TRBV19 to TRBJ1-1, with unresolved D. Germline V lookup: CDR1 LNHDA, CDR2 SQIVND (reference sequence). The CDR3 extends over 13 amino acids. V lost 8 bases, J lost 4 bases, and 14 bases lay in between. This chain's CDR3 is CASSRVGVTEAFF. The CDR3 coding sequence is TGTGCCAGTTCCCGGGTTGGGGTCACTGAAGCTTTCTTT. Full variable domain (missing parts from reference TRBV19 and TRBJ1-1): DGGITQSPKYLFRKEGQNVTLSCEQNLNHDAMYWYRQDPGQGLRLIYYSQIVNDFQKGDIAEGYSVSREKKESFPLTVTSAQKNPTAFYLCASSRVGVTEAFFGQGTRLTVV.

The CDR3 nucleotides are TGCGCCAGCTGGGCGGAGGGGGCTAACACTGAAGCTTTCTTT. Translating it yields CASWAEGANTEAFF. The chain couples TRBV5-1 to TRBJ1-1; 7 bases map to TRBD1. Losses at the gene ends were 7 bases for V and 2 bases for J; bases not matched to a gene: 8. CDR1 and CDR2 (germline): SGHRS, YFSETQ. The CDR3 runs 14 residues.